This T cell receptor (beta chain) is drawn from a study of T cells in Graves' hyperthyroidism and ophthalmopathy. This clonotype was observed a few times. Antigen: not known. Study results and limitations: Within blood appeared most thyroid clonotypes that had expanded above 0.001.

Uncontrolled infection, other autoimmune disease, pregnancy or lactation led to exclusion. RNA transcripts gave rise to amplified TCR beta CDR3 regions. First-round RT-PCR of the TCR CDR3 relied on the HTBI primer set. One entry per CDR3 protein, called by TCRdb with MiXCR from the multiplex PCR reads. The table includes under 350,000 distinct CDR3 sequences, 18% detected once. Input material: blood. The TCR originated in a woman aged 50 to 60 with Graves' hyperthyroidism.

The CDR3 DNA reads as TGTGCCAGCAGCGGACTAGCGGGAGTGCGCGAAGAGACCCAGTACTTC. This gives the protein CASSGLAGVREETQYF. The chain combines TRBV12-3 or TRBV12-4 with TRBJ2-5; 13 bases line up with TRBD2. The CDR3 is 16 residues long. The J segment lost 3 bases and the V segment lost 6 bases, leaving 7 bases of the junction unmatched.